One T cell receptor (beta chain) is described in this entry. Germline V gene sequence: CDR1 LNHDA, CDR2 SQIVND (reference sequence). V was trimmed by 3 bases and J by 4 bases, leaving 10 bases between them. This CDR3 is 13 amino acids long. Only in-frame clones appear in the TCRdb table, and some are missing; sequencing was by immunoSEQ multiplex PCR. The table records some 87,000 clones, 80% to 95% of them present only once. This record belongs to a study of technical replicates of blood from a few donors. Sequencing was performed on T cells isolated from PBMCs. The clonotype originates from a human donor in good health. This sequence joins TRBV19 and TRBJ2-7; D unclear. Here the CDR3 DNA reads TGTGCCAGTAGTATGTTCCCACAATACGAGCAGTACTTC. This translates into CASSMFPQYEQYF.